The present TCR beta chain was sequenced within a study of blood T cell repertoires in COVID-19. Across the study: In each case, the material was cDNA or gDNA derived from T cells, B-cell-depleted T cells, or PBMCs.

Repertoires were generated with immunoSEQ multiplex PCR, while TCRdb's copy carries only in-frame clones and drops some. The table shows fewer than 250,000 clones, with 88% occurring only once. The sequenced material came from peripheral blood. This receptor was taken from a woman in her fifties or sixties with acute or convalescent COVID-19.

Here the CDR3 DNA reads TGTGCCAGCAGCTTAGGGGAGGGAAGCGGGGTGTCTGGAAACACCATATATTTT. Amino acid sequence: CASSLGEGSGVSGNTIYF. The V and J genes are TRBV13 and TRBJ1-3; no clear D. Germline-derived CDR1 and CDR2 are PRHDT and FYEKMQ (reference sequence). The CDR3 runs to 18 residues. Trimming pared 0 bases from V and 1 base from J, leaving 16 bases between.